The source of this T cell receptor (beta chain) is a study of graft-versus-host responses after intestinal transplantation. Study details: Recipients uniformly received anti-thymocyte globulin induction, followed by tacrolimus and steroids for approximately 3 years.

Germline CDR1 reads MNHNS; CDR2 reads SASEGT. J was trimmed by 9 bases and V by 7 bases; bases with no gene match: 5. This CDR3 is 12 amino acids long. On this clone: The antigen remains unidentified.

Assay: immunoSEQ multiplex PCR; the TCRdb copy retains only in-frame clones and omits some. The repertoire includes tens of thousands of clones, 75% to 90% of them detected once, and 0.095% to 0.11% sits in the top ten. Study-wide results and caveats: Analysis identified GvH clones in recipient marrow, with some appearing first in ileum or blood. The presence of high graft-versus-host to host-versus-graft clonal ratios in allografts characterized patients with graft-donor T cell macrochimerism.

This chain joins TRBV6-1 and TRBJ1-4; 7 bases are shared with TRBD1. The TCR originated in a human donor who received an intestinal transplant. This sample comprised unstimulated CD4+ T cells sorted from spleen or lymph node cells, obtained before intestinal transplant. CDR3 region: CASMGTVKKLFF. CDR3 DNA sequence: TGTGCCAGCATGGGGACAGTGAAAAAACTGTTTTTT.